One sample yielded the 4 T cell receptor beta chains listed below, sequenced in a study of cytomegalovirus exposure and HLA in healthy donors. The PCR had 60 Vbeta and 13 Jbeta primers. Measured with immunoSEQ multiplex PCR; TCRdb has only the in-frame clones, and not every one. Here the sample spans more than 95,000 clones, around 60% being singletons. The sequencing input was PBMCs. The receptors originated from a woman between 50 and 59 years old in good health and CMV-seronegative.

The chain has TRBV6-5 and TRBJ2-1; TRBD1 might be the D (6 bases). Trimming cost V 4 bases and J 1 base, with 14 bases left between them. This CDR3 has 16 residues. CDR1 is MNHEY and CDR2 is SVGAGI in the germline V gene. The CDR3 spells CASSLGGRGSYNEQFF. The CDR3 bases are TGTGCCAGCAGTTTAGGCGGCAGGGGTTCCTACAATGAGCAGTTCTTC.

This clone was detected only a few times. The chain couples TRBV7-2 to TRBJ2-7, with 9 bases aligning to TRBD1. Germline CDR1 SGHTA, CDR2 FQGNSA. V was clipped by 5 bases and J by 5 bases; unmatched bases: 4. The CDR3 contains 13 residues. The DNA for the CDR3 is TGTGCCAGCAGCCTACAGGGGGCCCACGAGCAGTACTTC. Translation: CASSLQGAHEQYF.

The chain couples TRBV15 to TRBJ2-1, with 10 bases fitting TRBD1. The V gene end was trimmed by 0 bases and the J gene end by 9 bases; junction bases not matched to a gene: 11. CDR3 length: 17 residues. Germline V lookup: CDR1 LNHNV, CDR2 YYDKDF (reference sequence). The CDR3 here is CATSRDRPGQGIGEQFF. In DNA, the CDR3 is TGTGCCACCAGCAGAGATAGGCCGGGACAGGGGATAGGTGAGCAGTTCTTC.

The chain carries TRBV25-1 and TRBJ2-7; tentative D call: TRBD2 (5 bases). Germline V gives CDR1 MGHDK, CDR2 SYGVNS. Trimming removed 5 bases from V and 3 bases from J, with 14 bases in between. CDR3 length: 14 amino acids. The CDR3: CASSPDGIIYEQYF. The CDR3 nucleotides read TGTGCCAGCAGTCCTGACGGGATTATCTACGAGCAGTACTTC.